This entry features one TCR beta chain sequence. This clone's antigen is unknown. It has no much larger one-base neighbor in the sample; base qualities were not kept. The time point label for this specimen denotes: 24 months on ibrutinib. For TCR beta library preparation, approximately 2 micrograms of genomic DNA were extracted from the cryopreserved PBMCs. Longitudinal blood samples from CLL patients on ibrutinib monotherapy underwent high-throughput TCR beta sequencing. The patients took part in an open-label, single-center phase 2 trial of ibrutinib monotherapy. Each clonotype received, on average, 10x coverage in deep resolution sequencing performed on a MiSeq, where the target depth lay between 1 in 1 million and 1 in 200,000 T cells. TCR beta libraries were generated with the immunoSEQ hsTCRB Kit. The original pipeline was this. The data were analyzed with ImmunoSEQ Analyzer and ImmunoSEQ Data Assistant, and V, D and J gene assignments followed IMGT definitions. Clonality was computed as one minus normalized Shannon entropy of productive rearrangement frequencies, ranging from 0 to 1. Only overrepresented clonotypes making up at least 0.05% of each patient's repertoire were included in the public clonotype analysis. Some twelve repertoires from age-matched healthy donors, obtained from immuneACCESS, served as clonality controls. The table comes from immuneACCESS by way of TCRdb, which keeps in-frame sequences with V and J called. Part of the clones is missing from these tables; in studies checked, under half for an unresolved V gene and the rest for unknown reasons. That table supplies the V and J calls and clone size; D and trimming were determined from the DNA. In all, the sample holds 150,000 or so clones, and approximately 83% of those were seen once. The ten biggest clones cover around 2.1% of the sample.

The CDR3 measures 12 amino acids from cysteine to phenylalanine. Only the CDR3 DNA is retained, 36 bases long and in frame from the first base. CDR1 is given as SQVTM and CDR2 as ANQGSEA, both from the germline V gene. The V end loses 4 bases and the J end loses 11 bases, and a stretch of 14 bases separates them. These data belong to a study of cytotoxic CD8 clonotypes in ibrutinib-treated CLL (dated by TCRdb to the early 2020s). Broadly, across the study: In this cohort, about 16 patients were treatment-naive and about ten were relapsed/refractory, while some 18 had unmutated IGHV. Responses were partial in 25 or so patients and complete in 2; after median around 72 months follow-up, roughly 15 stayed in remission and 12 progressed. The response samples were drawn at a median of approximately 12 months into treatment, with a range of about 6 to 36 months. On average, each sample yielded 255,043 productive templates and 85,000 to 95,000 productive rearrangements. Longitudinal samples were obtainable from about 30% of the roughly 90 participants in the trial. Cryopreserved peripheral blood mononuclear cells were collected before treatment, at response, and at either disease progression or sustained remission. Patients were still on ibrutinib when every remission and progressive disease sample was collected. Overall study outcomes, separate from this receptor: Public clonotypes were rare and either shrank or stayed stable during treatment, and the rise in clonality at ibrutinib response reflected expansion of private clonotypes. Sampling times were not matched between patients in sustained remission and patients whose disease was progressing, and lymph node repertoires were not examined. Clonality increased at ibrutinib response, stayed stable in sustained remission, and fell back toward baseline at progression. At baseline, clonality was higher than in age-matched healthy donors and showed a strong correlation with circulating CD8+ T-cell counts.

The chain couples TRBV29-1 to TRBJ1-4; TRBD1 might be the D gene, on 6 matching bases. The material sequenced was PBMCs, taken after 24 months of ibrutinib treatment. The TCR sequence derives from a human donor with chronic lymphocytic leukemia. The CDR3 sequence is CSVVTGKGKLFF. The nucleotide sequence reads as follows: TGCAGCGTTGTCACAGGGAAGGGGAAACTGTTTTTT.